This TCR beta chain is from a study of T cell repertoires in cytomegalovirus infection. Across the study: Public TCR beta signatures indicated both CMV infection and matching HLA type.

TCRdb independently ran MiXCR on the reads; one entry per CDR3 protein. The sample records about 260,000 distinct CDR3 sequences, roughly 15% being singletons. Findings of the study overall: People with CMV and the relevant HLA were identified by cumulative public TCR beta family frequency. Predominance within the ex vivo response was attributable to HLA-C-restricted CMV-specific TCR beta clonotypes.

On this clonotype: Its specificity is unknown.

This receptor was taken from a human donor in good health (CMV status not recorded). Some clones in this sample may be carry-over from other donors' samples. What was sequenced was PBMCs.

Written as DNA, the CDR3 is TGCGCCAGCAGCCAAAACCTCATGAGGATTTCTAACTATGGCTACACCTTC. It translates to CASSQNLMRISNYGYTF. The V gene is TRBV4-1, the J gene TRBJ1-2; no clear D gene. V gave up 2 bases and J gave up 0 bases, with 16 bases separating them. The CDR3 loop spans 17 amino acids. Germline V gene data show CDR1 as MGHRA and CDR2 as YSYEKL.